This TCR beta chain emerged from a study of shared clonotypes between healthy human individuals. CD8 cells classed as naive were CD45RO-negative and positively selected for CCR7, excluding terminally differentiated effector memory CD45RA+ cells. Sequencing was performed with immunoSEQ multiplex PCR; in TCRdb, only in-frame clones are kept and a portion is missing. The sample shows roughly 2.1 million clones, about 92% of them seen only once. CDR3 length equals 14 residues. The germline V gene has CDR1 SGHTA and CDR2 FQGNSA. Trimming took 5 bases from V and 8 from J, leaving 16 bases between them. The gene calls are TRBV7-2 and TRBJ2-4; no definite D call. The origin of this receptor is a man between 18 and 29 years old in good health. Some clones in this sample may be carry-over from other donors' samples. Sequences were obtained from naive CD8+ T cells from PBMCs. The CDR3 reads CASSGLLGLDIQYF. In nucleotides, the CDR3 is TGTGCCAGCAGCGGCCTTCTGGGGTTAGACATTCAGTACTTC.